These 24 T cell receptor beta chains came from one sample sequenced in a study of blood T cell repertoires in COVID-19. Data came from immunoSEQ multiplex PCR; TCRdb stores just in-frame clones and leaves some out. Here the sample spans roughly 420,000 clones, around 89% being singletons. Sequenced: PBMCs or T cells enriched from blood (not recorded which). These receptors were obtained from a woman in her thirties with acute COVID-19.

J is TRBJ2-2 and V is TRBV7-9; 11 nucleotides line up with TRBD1. Germline assignment: CDR1 SEHNR and CDR2 FQNEAQ (reference sequence). J lost 5 bases, V lost 5 bases, and 7 bases had no gene match. The length of the CDR3 is 16 residues. CDR3 protein: CASSGGQGASTGELFF. CDR3 nucleotide sequence: TGTGCCAGCAGCGGTGGACAGGGGGCGAGTACCGGGGAGCTGTTTTTT.

The chain has TRBV30 and TRBJ2-7, with TRBD1 matching 10 bases. Trimming removed 7 bases from V and 1 base from J; junction bases left unmatched: 10. Germline V CDR1 and CDR2: GTSNPN, SVGIG (reference sequence). The CDR3 length is 15 residues. CDR3 loop: CAFLGRTGGSYEQYF. The DNA for the CDR3 is TGTGCCTTTTTAGGGAGGACAGGGGGTTCCTACGAGCAGTACTTC. The whole variable domain, remainder taken from reference TRBV30 and TRBJ2-7, is SQTIHQWPATLVQPVGSPLSLECTVEGTSNPNLYWYRQAAGRGLQLLFYSVGIGQISSEVPQNLSASRPQDRQFILSSKKLLLSDSGFYLCAFLGRTGGSYEQYFGPGTRLTVT.

The chain is built from TRBV29-1 and TRBJ2-5, with D perhaps matching TRBD2 (6 bases). The V and J ends lost 3 bases and 5 bases respectively, with 13 bases between them. The CDR3 length is 13 residues. The germline V gene has CDR1 SQVTM and CDR2 ANQGSEA. The chain's CDR3 is CSVDVGGTETQYF. The CDR3 DNA follows: TGCAGCGTTGATGTCGGGGGAACGGAGACCCAGTACTTC.

V is TRBV10-1 and J is TRBJ2-1; TRBD1 agrees at 8 bases. J lost 1 base, V lost 3 bases, and 5 bases had no gene match. The CDR3 covers 16 residues. Per the germline V gene, CDR1 is WNHNN and CDR2 is SYGVQD (reference sequence). The CDR3 is CASSEGQGVSYNEQFF. The CDR3 coding sequence is TGCGCCAGCAGTGAAGGACAGGGAGTTTCCTACAATGAGCAGTTCTTC.

In this sample, this clone turned up a few times. The chain uses TRBV30 and TRBJ2-7, with 7 bases matching TRBD1. The CDR3 is made up of 14 amino acids. The germline V gene has CDR1 GTSNPN and CDR2 SVGIG (reference sequence). Trimming removed 1 base from V and 3 bases from J; junction bases left unmatched: 6. The CDR3: CAWSEAGGGYEQYF. As DNA, the CDR3 is TGTGCCTGGAGTGAAGCAGGGGGTGGCTACGAGCAGTACTTC. Filled out from reference TRBV30 and TRBJ2-7, the complete variable domain reads SQTIHQWPATLVQPVGSPLSLECTVEGTSNPNLYWYRQAAGRGLQLLFYSVGIGQISSEVPQNLSASRPQDRQFILSSKKLLLSDSGFYLCAWSEAGGGYEQYFGPGTRLTVT.

This chain uses TRBV30 with TRBJ1-4, with a possible D match to TRBD1 (5 bases). Looked up from germline, CDR1 is GTSNPN and CDR2 is SVGIG (reference sequence). Deletions cut 0 bases from V and 0 bases from J, with 17 bases between. The CDR3 length is 18 residues. The CDR3 sequence is CAWSVVSRTWATNEKLFF. The CDR3 nucleotides read TGTGCCTGGAGTGTGGTTAGTCGGACATGGGCAACTAATGAAAAACTGTTTTTT.

The chain links TRBV11-2 to TRBJ1-3, with TRBD1 matching over 8 bases. V lost 5 bases and J lost 2; bases outside the gene matches: 8. The CDR3 consists of 16 residues. The germline CDR1 and CDR2 sequences are SGHAT and FQNNGV. The CDR3 DNA follows: TGTGCCAGCAGCGGAGACTCACAGGGGGCTGGAAACACCATATATTTT. Protein product: CASSGDSQGAGNTIYF.

CDR3 coding DNA: TGTGCCAGCAGCCCCAGACAGGGAATAGGATCCTACAATGAGCAGTTCTTC. Translation: CASSPRQGIGSYNEQFF. This sequence joins TRBV11-2 and TRBJ2-1; 7 bases are a match to TRBD1. CDR3 length: 17 amino acids. Germline-derived CDR1 and CDR2 are SGHAT and FQNNGV. V was clipped by 5 bases and J by 1 base; unmatched bases: 11.

The genes are TRBV21-1 and TRBJ2-1; TRBD2 is the table's D call, not checked against the DNA. TRBV21-1 is assigned pseudogene status. The CDR3 contains 13 residues. For the CDR3, the DNA is TGTGCCAGCAGCAATAGAGGCCGGAATGAGCAGTTCTTC. Protein sequence: CASSNRGRNEQFF.

This chain connects TRBV6-5 to TRBJ1-2; 7 bases match TRBD1. V shed 7 bases and J 5 bases; nucleotides not matched to a gene: 7. Germline CDR1 MNHEY, CDR2 SVGAGI. The CDR3 extends over 13 amino acids. The CDR3 spells CASTTGVGYGYTF. Written as DNA, the CDR3 is TGTGCCAGCACTACAGGGGTTGGGTATGGCTACACCTTC.

J is TRBJ1-3 and V is TRBV19, with D perhaps matching TRBD1 (5 bases). Germline CDR1 is LNHDA and CDR2 is SQIVND (reference sequence). V was cut by 3 bases and J by 0 bases, with 12 bases left in between. CDR3 size: 16 residues. The CDR3 is CASSIPREVSGNTIYF. The CDR3 DNA reads TGTGCCAGTAGTATCCCCAGGGAGGTCTCTGGAAACACCATATATTTT. The whole variable domain, remainder taken from reference TRBV19 and TRBJ1-3, is DGGITQSPKYLFRKEGQNVTLSCEQNLNHDAMYWYRQDPGQGLRLIYYSQIVNDFQKGDIAEGYSVSREKKESFPLTVTSAQKNPTAFYLCASSIPREVSGNTIYFGEGSWLTVV.

On this clone: Other DNA sequences in this sample translate to the same CDR3. The chain links TRBV7-9 to TRBJ1-5; 8 nucleotides line up with TRBD1. This CDR3 has 13 amino acids. J was trimmed by 4 bases and V by 5 bases; bases with no gene match: 1. Germline assignment: CDR1 SEHNR and CDR2 FQNEAQ (reference sequence). CDR3 in DNA: TGTGCCAGCAGCCAGGGGGCGAATCAGCCCCAGCATTTT. Residues: CASSQGANQPQHF.

This sequence joins TRBV7-2 and TRBJ2-5; TRBD2 matches at 10 bases. The CDR3 is made up of 17 amino acids. Losses at the gene ends were 3 bases for V and 0 bases for J; bases not matched to a gene: 7. Germline V gene lookup returns CDR1 SGHTA and CDR2 FQGNSA. CDR3 region: CASSFGSGGLYQETQYF. CDR3 nucleotides: TGTGCCAGCAGCTTTGGTAGCGGGGGGCTATACCAAGAGACCCAGTACTTC.

This rearrangement joins TRBV20-1 to TRBJ2-1, with D possibly being TRBD1 (6 bases). Trimming stripped 3 bases from V and 7 bases from J, with 13 bases between. Germline V CDR1 and CDR2: DFQATT, SNEGSKA (reference sequence). This CDR3 has 13 residues. The CDR3 loop reads CSASHRVRNEQFF. As DNA, the CDR3 is TGCAGTGCTAGTCACAGGGTCAGGAATGAGCAGTTCTTC.

The chain combines TRBV2 with TRBJ2-1; D is perhaps TRBD1 (6 bases). Germline assignment: CDR1 SNHLY and CDR2 FYNNEI. This CDR3 is 14 amino acids long. V was shortened by 2 bases and J by 8 bases, with 13 bases between the two germline ends. The CDR3, as DNA: TGTGCCAGCAGTGAAAGTACAGGGCGGCATGAGCAGTTCTTC. Protein product: CASSESTGRHEQFF.

The J gene is TRBJ1-4, the V gene TRBV5-1; 9 nucleotides align to TRBD1. CDR3 size: 15 residues. V was pared by 3 bases and J by 7 bases, with 7 bases of the junction left unmatched. CDR1 SGHRS and CDR2 YFSETQ come from the germline V gene. DNA for the CDR3: TGCGCCAGCAGCTCCGGGGACAGGGAGCCTGAAAAACTGTTTTTT. This sequence encodes CASSSGDREPEKLFF.

This chain uses TRBV7-3 with TRBJ2-7, with D possibly TRBD1 on 5 matching bases. The germline V and J ends were trimmed by 1 base and 5 bases, with 15 bases remaining between them. The V gene's germline CDR1 is SGHTA and CDR2 FQGTGA. CDR3 size: 15 residues. CDR3 sequence (DNA): TGTGCCAGCAGCTTAATGGCAGGGAATCGCGACGAGCAGTACTTC. Translating gives CASSLMAGNRDEQYF.

CDR3 in amino acids: CASARDTDQPQHF. As DNA, the CDR3 is TGTGCCAGCGCACGGGACACAGATCAGCCCCAGCATTTT. The genes are TRBV7-2 and TRBJ1-5; TRBD1 is a possible D gene (6 bases). The CDR3 covers 13 residues. V lost 8 bases, J lost 5 bases, and 13 bases lay in between. Germline CDR1 reads SGHTA; CDR2 reads FQGNSA. The full variable domain, in which reference TRBV7-2 and TRBJ1-5 provide the parts outside the CDR3, is GAGVSQSPSNKVTEKGKDVELRCDPISGHTALYWYRQSLGQGLEFLIYFQGNSAPDKSGLPSDRFSAERTGGSVSTLTIQRTQQEDSAVYLCASARDTDQPQHFGDGTRLSIL.

This rearrangement joins TRBV18 to TRBJ1-1; 9 positions agree with TRBD1. The CDR3 runs to 13 residues. V was clipped by 6 bases and J by 5 bases; unmatched bases: 4. Germline lookup yields CDR1 KGHSH and CDR2 LQKENI. DNA for the CDR3: TGTGCCAGCTCGTGGACAGGGGTAACTGAAGCTTTCTTT. Protein sequence: CASSWTGVTEAFF.

The genes are TRBV9 and TRBJ2-3; TRBD1 is a possible D gene (5 bases). The CDR3 covers 15 residues. From germline, CDR1 is SGDLS and CDR2 YYNGEE. V was cut by 0 bases and J by 0 bases, with 8 bases left in between. CDR3: CASSVVPGSTDTQYF. The DNA of the CDR3 is TGTGCCAGCAGCGTAGTTCCAGGGAGCACAGATACGCAGTATTTT. Filled out from reference TRBV9 and TRBJ2-3, the complete variable domain reads DSGVTQTPKHLITATGQRVTLRCSPRSGDLSVYWYQQSLDQGLQFLIQYYNGEERAKGNILERFSAQQFPDLHSELNLSSLELGDSALYFCASSVVPGSTDTQYFGPGTRLTVL.

The chain is built from TRBV6-5 and TRBJ2-2; 7 bases are shared with TRBD2. The CDR3 spans 15 residues. CDR1 MNHEY and CDR2 SVGAGI come from the germline V gene. V was pared by 8 bases and J by 7 bases, with 13 bases of the junction left unmatched. CDR3 sequence: CASERGTTPFGELFF. The CDR3 region has the DNA TGTGCCAGCGAGCGCGGGACTACCCCCTTCGGGGAGCTGTTTTTT.

The chain uses TRBV10-3 and TRBJ2-5; TRBD1 matches at 9 bases. V shed 2 bases, J shed 2 bases, and the junction held 3 bases outside the gene matches. The CDR3 is 15 amino acids. Germline V gene data show CDR1 as ENHRY and CDR2 as SYGVKD. CDR3 DNA sequence: TGTGCCATCAGTGAGACAGGGGGCCCACAAGAGACCCAGTACTTC. Residues: CAISETGGPQETQYF.

The chain combines TRBV5-1 with TRBJ2-3; 8 bases agree with TRBD2. CDR3 size: 16 residues. CDR1 and CDR2 from the germline V gene are SGHRS and YFSETQ. V was clipped by 3 bases and J by 1 base; unmatched bases: 7. CDR3 in DNA: TGCGCCAGCAGCTACTTCGGGGGGGCTGGCACAGATACGCAGTATTTT. It codes for CASSYFGGAGTDTQYF.

The V and J genes are TRBV6-5 and TRBJ1-1; D gene unclear. CDR3 length: 13 residues. Looked up from germline, CDR1 is MNHEY and CDR2 is SVGAGI. The ends were cut back, 2 bases at V and 1 base at J, with 5 bases in the middle. As DNA, the CDR3 is TGTGCCAGCAGTTACGAGCCGAACACTGAAGCTTTCTTT. Encoded protein: CASSYEPNTEAFF.